Following are 16 T cell receptor beta chains from one sample sequenced in a study of blood T cell repertoires in COVID-19. Profiled with immunoSEQ multiplex PCR; TCRdb holds only in-frame clones, not every one. The repertoire consists of over 90,000 clones, with around four fifths occurring once and the leading ten covering 12%. Sequencing was carried out using peripheral blood. The receptors were sampled from a human donor in a cohort sampled during active COVID-19.

This chain uses TRBV3-1 (or the pseudogene TRBV3-2) with TRBJ2-5; D not resolved. Germline assignment: CDR1 LGHDT and CDR2 YNNKEL (reference sequence). V was pared by 1 base and J by 13 bases, with 10 bases between. The CDR3 covers 11 residues. This chain's CDR3 is CASSQGVTGYF. CDR3 nucleotides: TGTGCCAGCAGCCAAGGGGTAACGGGGTACTTC.

The chain links TRBV5-1 to TRBJ2-2; tentative D call: TRBD1 (6 bases). Germline V gene lookup returns CDR1 SGHRS and CDR2 YFSETQ. Trimming took off 4 bases at V and 3 bases at J, with 13 bases between the two ends. CDR3 size: 15 residues. CDR3 amino acids: CASSPTGTHTGELFF. CDR3 in DNA: TGCGCCAGCAGCCCCACAGGGACCCACACCGGGGAGCTGTTTTTT.

This clone was recorded once. The chain joins TRBV5-4 to TRBJ1-3; D is uncertain. The V end lost 4 bases, the J end lost 2 bases, and 13 bases lay between the germline ends. This CDR3 has 15 residues. Looked up from germline, CDR1 is SGHNT and CDR2 is YYREEE (reference sequence). Here the CDR3 DNA reads TGTGCCAGCAGCAATCAACAAGGAGCTGGAAACACCATATATTTT. Residues: CASSNQQGAGNTIYF.

The gene calls are TRBV7-2 and TRBJ1-4, with 7 bases lining up with TRBD1. Germline CDR1 is SGHTA and CDR2 is FQGNSA. This CDR3 is 15 amino acids long. The junction had 9 bases not matched to a gene; V was cut back by 4 bases and J by 7 bases. Here the CDR3 reads CASSSDRAQGEKLFF. CDR3 DNA: TGTGCCAGCAGCTCCGACAGGGCGCAGGGTGAAAAACTGTTTTTT.

The gene calls are TRBV19 and TRBJ1-1; TRBD1 agrees at 11 bases. There are 16 residues in the CDR3. With V trimmed by 7 bases and J by 0 bases, 7 bases remained unmatched. The germline gives CDR1 LNHDA, CDR2 SQIVND (reference sequence). CDR3 nucleotides: TGTGCCAGTATCCTGGACAGGGGGCGGATGAACACTGAAGCTTTCTTT. It encodes CASILDRGRMNTEAFF.

The chain combines TRBV3-1 (or the pseudogene TRBV3-2) with TRBJ1-1, with 8 positions matching TRBD1. V trimming: 3 bases; J trimming: 7 bases; junction bases outside the gene matches: 7. This CDR3 has 14 residues. Looked up from germline, CDR1 is LGHDT and CDR2 is YNNKEL (reference sequence). The CDR3 region is CASSHTGTGDEAFF. CDR3 in DNA: TGTGCCAGCAGCCATACGGGGACAGGAGATGAAGCTTTCTTT.

This clone was seen once. V gene TRBV5-5 combines with J gene TRBJ2-1; perhaps TRBD1 as D (7 bases). CDR3 length: 15 residues. Trimming took off 5 bases at V and 0 bases at J, with 12 bases between the two ends. Germline V gene data show CDR1 as SGHKS and CDR2 as YYEKEE (reference sequence). CDR3 DNA: TGTGCCAGCAGGTCAGGGGGGAGCTCCTACAATGAGCAGTTCTTC. Translated, it gives CASRSGGSSYNEQFF.

J is TRBJ1-1 and V is TRBV18; D perhaps matches TRBD1 (6 bases). The CDR3 totals 17 residues. CDR1 KGHSH and CDR2 LQKENI come from the germline V gene. Trimming removed 5 bases at V and 4 bases at J, with 23 bases between. The CDR3 reads CASSSRGFGPTGTEAFF. The CDR3 DNA follows: TGTGCCAGCTCATCCAGGGGATTCGGGCCCACGGGCACTGAAGCTTTCTTT.

A few counts support this clone. The chain recombines TRBV5-1 with TRBJ2-5; a possible D gene is TRBD2 (5 bases). The CDR3 length is 15 residues. The V gene's germline CDR1 is SGHRS and CDR2 YFSETQ. V was cut by 0 bases and J by 1 base, with 10 bases left in between. The CDR3 here is CASSLGSGSQETQYF. The CDR3 region has the DNA TGCGCCAGCAGCTTGGGCTCGGGGAGCCAAGAGACCCAGTACTTC.

The chain carries TRBV18 and TRBJ1-2; D might be TRBD1 (6 bases). Germline assignment: CDR1 KGHSH and CDR2 LQKENI. V lost 8 bases and J lost 4, with 14 bases in between. The CDR3 length is 13 residues. CDR3 DNA: TGTGCCAGCCTAGAGGGGGACGGCTATGGCTACACCTTC. Translation gives CASLEGDGYGYTF. Using reference TRBV18 and TRBJ1-2 for the parts outside the CDR3, the full variable domain is NAGVMQNPRHLVRRRGQEARLRCSPMKGHSHVYWYRQLPEEGLKFMVYLQKENIIDESGMPKERFSAEFPKEGPSILRIQQVVRGDSAAYFCASLEGDGYGYTFGSGTRLTVV.

The chain combines TRBV5-4 with TRBJ1-5; D is unresolved. With 0 bases removed from V and 9 bases from J, the gap between germline ends came to 10 bases. Per the germline V gene, CDR1 is SGHNT and CDR2 is YYREEE (reference sequence). The CDR3 contains 13 residues. The DNA of the CDR3 is TGTGCCAGCAGCTTGGACAGTTCAAGGCCCCAGCATTTT. Amino acids: CASSLDSSRPQHF. Filled out from reference TRBV5-4 and TRBJ1-5, the complete variable domain reads ETGVTQSPTHLIKTRGQQVTLRCSSQSGHNTVSWYQQALGQGPQFIFQYYREEENGRGNFPPRFSGLQFPNYSSELNVNALELDDSALYLCASSLDSSRPQHFGDGTRLSIL.

The J gene is TRBJ1-2, the V gene TRBV3-1 (or the pseudogene TRBV3-2); 9 bases fit TRBD1. The V and J ends lost 4 bases and 4 bases, in that order; junction bases with no gene match: 4. The CDR3 sequence is 14 residues long. Germline values: CDR1 LGHDT, CDR2 YNNKEL (reference sequence). The CDR3 DNA is TGTGCCAGCAGCCTACAGGGGGCTCGCTATGGCTACACCTTC. Its protein is CASSLQGARYGYTF.

The chain is built from TRBV3-1 (or the pseudogene TRBV3-2) and TRBJ1-6; maybe TRBD1 (5 bases). Germline values: CDR1 LGHDT, CDR2 YNNKEL (reference sequence). Trimming removed 4 bases from V and 9 bases from J, with 16 bases in between. The CDR3 length is 15 residues. In DNA, the CDR3 is TGTGCCAGCAGCCTGGGGCAGGTGAAAGGTTCACCCCTCCACTTT. Amino acid sequence: CASSLGQVKGSPLHF.

The rearrangement joins TRBV28 to TRBJ1-5; D perhaps matches TRBD1 (5 bases). Germline V gene sequence: CDR1 MDHEN, CDR2 SYDVKM. The germline V and J ends were trimmed by 6 bases and 4 bases, with 16 bases remaining between them. This CDR3 contains 15 residues. CDR3 in DNA: TGTGCCAGCAGCGGGGGGACTCTGCGGAATCAGCCCCAGCATTTT. It encodes CASSGGTLRNQPQHF. The variable domain in full, completed from reference TRBV28 and TRBJ1-5, reads DVKVTQSSRYLVKRTGEKVFLECVQDMDHENMFWYRQDPGLGLRLIYFSYDVKMKEKGDIPEGYSVSREKKERFSLILESASTNQTSMYLCASSGGTLRNQPQHFGDGTRLSIL.

Only one count was recorded for this clone. This chain joins TRBV4-3 and TRBJ1-6, with TRBD1 matching 8 bases. Germline V gene sequence: CDR1 LGHNA, CDR2 YSLEER. CDR3 size: 17 residues. V lost 1 base and J lost 5; bases outside the gene matches: 7. The CDR3 coding sequence is TGCGCCAGCAGCCAAGGCATCAGGGGGCAGGATAATTCACCCCTCCACTTT. This codes for CASSQGIRGQDNSPLHF.

This chain links TRBV7-2 with TRBJ2-1; TRBD2 aligns across 13 bases. The germline gives CDR1 SGHTA, CDR2 FQGNSA. The CDR3 totals 16 residues. Losses at the gene ends were 5 bases for V and 6 bases for J; bases not matched to a gene: 7. In nucleotides, the CDR3 is TGTGCCAGCAGCCCGCCAACTAGCGGGAGGGCCAATGAGCAGTTCTTC. It encodes CASSPPTSGRANEQFF.